The rows below give T cell receptor beta chains drawn from one sample of a study of T cells in localized non-small cell lung cancer. TCRdb's table, derived via immunoSEQ multiplex PCR, lists solely in-frame clones and lacks some. In the table there are roughly 35,000 clones, roughly 90% of which are singletons. The sequencing used peripheral blood, collected before any cancer treatment. The source is a female donor at least 60 years old with stage I lung adenocarcinoma. Both conserved end residues are part of each CDR3. The order of the fields is CDR3 protein, CDR3 DNA, D gene, J gene, V gene, clone size. D genes are given only for firm matches. Expanded clones are given a class, and other clones once, few, many or no size at all.

CDR3aa: CASSPGIIRPLYTF; CDR3nt: TGTGCCAGCTCACCAGGGATAATCCGCCCCCTCTACACCTTC; d_gene: -; j_gene: TRBJ1-2; v_gene: TRBV18; abundance: -
CDR3aa: CASIRGTSGQETQYF; CDR3nt: TGTGCCAGCATCCGAGGGACTAGCGGCCAAGAGACCCAGTACTTC; d_gene: TRBD2; j_gene: TRBJ2-5; v_gene: TRBV2; abundance: -
CDR3aa: CASSSSGGAQETQYF; CDR3nt: TGTGCCAGCAGTTCTTCCGGCGGGGCCCAAGAGACCCAGTACTTC; d_gene: -; j_gene: TRBJ2-5; v_gene: TRBV28; abundance: -
CDR3aa: CASTPGTSNYGYTF; CDR3nt: TGTGCCAGCACCCCCGGGACATCTAACTATGGCTACACCTTC; d_gene: -; j_gene: TRBJ1-2; v_gene: TRBV7-9; abundance: -
CDR3aa: CASSLVTALSGANVLTF; CDR3nt: TGTGCCAGCAGCTTAGTCACAGCCCTCAGTGGGGCCAACGTCCTGACTTTC; d_gene: -; j_gene: TRBJ2-6; v_gene: TRBV7-3; abundance: -
CDR3aa: CASSLIRTGSTDTQYF; CDR3nt: TGTGCCAGCAGCTTGATAAGGACGGGAAGCACAGATACGCAGTATTTT; d_gene: -; j_gene: TRBJ2-3; v_gene: TRBV5-6; abundance: -
CDR3aa: CASSFLGGENQPQHF; CDR3nt: TGCGCCAGCAGCTTTTTGGGCGGCGAGAATCAGCCCCAGCATTTT; d_gene: -; j_gene: TRBJ1-5; v_gene: TRBV5-1; abundance: -
CDR3aa: CASSLGGSRATNEKLFF; CDR3nt: TGTGCCAGCAGCTTAGGCGGGTCCCGTGCAACTAATGAAAAACTGTTTTTT; d_gene: -; j_gene: TRBJ1-4; v_gene: TRBV7-8; abundance: -
CDR3aa: CASSPPTGAPTDTQYF; CDR3nt: TGTGCCAGCTCACCGCCGACAGGGGCCCCCACAGATACGCAGTATTTT; d_gene: TRBD1; j_gene: TRBJ2-3; v_gene: TRBV18; abundance: -
CDR3aa: CADRSPGQGIDEQFF; CDR3nt: TGTGCCGATCGGTCCCCGGGACAGGGGATCGATGAGCAGTTCTTC; d_gene: TRBD1; j_gene: TRBJ2-1; v_gene: TRBV7-9; abundance: -
CDR3aa: CASSYPTGQDNYGYTF; CDR3nt: TGTGCCAGCAGTTACCCGACAGGGCAAGATAACTATGGCTACACCTTC; d_gene: TRBD1; j_gene: TRBJ1-2; v_gene: TRBV6-6; abundance: once
CDR3aa: CASSSTGGTDTQYF; CDR3nt: TGTGCCAGCTCATCGACAGGGGGCACAGATACGCAGTATTTT; d_gene: TRBD1; j_gene: TRBJ2-3; v_gene: TRBV18; abundance: few
CDR3aa: CASRTGTVAEKLFF; CDR3nt: TGCGCCAGCAGGACCGGGACTGTAGCTGAAAAACTGTTTTTT; d_gene: -; j_gene: TRBJ1-4; v_gene: TRBV5-1; abundance: -
CDR3aa: CASTPVWGTNTEAFF; CDR3nt: TGTGCCAGCACTCCAGTCTGGGGGACGAACACTGAAGCTTTCTTT; d_gene: -; j_gene: TRBJ1-1; v_gene: TRBV6-5; abundance: -
CDR3aa: CASSLASGPGNTIYF; CDR3nt: TGTGCCAGCAGCTTAGCCTCAGGGCCCGGAAACACCATATATTTT; d_gene: -; j_gene: TRBJ1-3; v_gene: TRBV11-3; abundance: once
CDR3aa: CASSAGLSGAEAFF; CDR3nt: TGTGCCAGCAGTGCAGGACTCTCTGGCGCTGAAGCTTTCTTT; d_gene: -; j_gene: TRBJ1-1; v_gene: TRBV2; abundance: few
CDR3aa: CAWSAGRQNEKLFF; CDR3nt: TGTGCCTGGAGCGCCGGGAGACAAAATGAAAAACTGTTTTTT; d_gene: -; j_gene: TRBJ1-4; v_gene: TRBV30; abundance: few
CDR3aa: CASSATGTGVPEAFF; CDR3nt: TGTGCCAGCAGCGCCACCGGGACAGGGGTTCCTGAAGCTTTCTTT; d_gene: TRBD1; j_gene: TRBJ1-1; v_gene: TRBV9; abundance: -
CDR3aa: CASSAGFNQPQHF; CDR3nt: TGTGCCAGCAGCGCCGGGTTTAATCAGCCCCAGCATTTT; d_gene: -; j_gene: TRBJ1-5; v_gene: TRBV2; abundance: few
CDR3aa: CASTTPDRYTEAFF; CDR3nt: TGTGCCAGCACCACCCCGGACAGATACACTGAAGCTTTCTTT; d_gene: -; j_gene: TRBJ1-1; v_gene: TRBV7-2; abundance: -
CDR3aa: CASSLAGAGAQGTEAFF; CDR3nt: TGTGCCAGCAGCTTGGCCGGGGCAGGGGCGCAGGGCACTGAAGCTTTCTTT; d_gene: -; j_gene: TRBJ1-1; v_gene: TRBV5-6; abundance: -
CDR3aa: CASSSPAASTDTQYF; CDR3nt: TGTGCCAGCAGCTCACCAGCGGCGAGCACAGATACGCAGTATTTT; d_gene: -; j_gene: TRBJ2-3; v_gene: TRBV7-2; abundance: -
CDR3aa: CASSSSGTVNQPQHF; CDR3nt: TGTGCCAGCAGCTCTTCAGGGACAGTCAATCAGCCCCAGCATTTT; d_gene: TRBD1; j_gene: TRBJ1-5; v_gene: TRBV27; abundance: -
CDR3aa: CATSATNYGYTF; CDR3nt: TGTGCCACCAGCGCCACGAACTATGGCTACACCTTC; d_gene: -; j_gene: TRBJ1-2; v_gene: TRBV15; abundance: -
CDR3aa: CASSFGGLNTEAFF; CDR3nt: TGTGCCAGCAGCTTTGGGGGCTTGAACACTGAAGCTTTCTTT; d_gene: -; j_gene: TRBJ1-1; v_gene: TRBV7-2; abundance: -
CDR3aa: CASSNLPGRSYEQYF; CDR3nt: TGTGCCAGCAGTAACCTCCCGGGACGGAGCTACGAGCAGTACTTC; d_gene: -; j_gene: TRBJ2-7; v_gene: TRBV25-1; abundance: -
CDR3aa: CATRQETGEQYF; CDR3nt: TGTGCCACCCGACAGGAGACGGGAGAGCAGTACTTC; d_gene: -; j_gene: TRBJ2-7; v_gene: TRBV2; abundance: -
CDR3aa: CASRPPGQGARETQYF; CDR3nt: TGTGCCAGCAGGCCACCGGGACAGGGGGCCCGGGAGACCCAGTACTTC; d_gene: TRBD1; j_gene: TRBJ2-5; v_gene: TRBV2; abundance: -
CDR3aa: CASSPVGPPNEKLFF; CDR3nt: TGCGCCAGCAGCCCGGTGGGGCCACCTAATGAAAAACTGTTTTTT; d_gene: -; j_gene: TRBJ1-4; v_gene: TRBV5-1; abundance: -
CDR3aa: CASSVSLLAGAYEQYF; CDR3nt: TGTGCCAGCAGCGTTTCCTTATTAGCGGGGGCCTACGAGCAGTACTTC; d_gene: TRBD2; j_gene: TRBJ2-7; v_gene: TRBV9; abundance: -
CDR3aa: CASNGLAGGEQYF; CDR3nt: TGTGCCAGCAACGGACTAGCGGGGGGCGAGCAGTACTTC; d_gene: TRBD2; j_gene: TRBJ2-7; v_gene: TRBV7-9; abundance: once
CDR3aa: CASSHPSPENYGYTF; CDR3nt: TGCGCCAGCAGCCATCCATCTCCCGAGAACTATGGCTACACCTTC; d_gene: -; j_gene: TRBJ1-2; v_gene: TRBV4-3; abundance: few
CDR3aa: CAWRRAGWRDTIYF; CDR3nt: TGTGCCTGGAGGAGGGCGGGGTGGCGGGACACCATATATTTT; d_gene: -; j_gene: TRBJ1-3; v_gene: TRBV30; abundance: few
CDR3aa: CASSISATGANVLTF; CDR3nt: TGTGCCAGCAGTATCTCGGCAACTGGGGCCAACGTCCTGACTTTC; d_gene: -; j_gene: TRBJ2-6; v_gene: TRBV2; abundance: -
CDR3aa: CASSFRGRDSPLHF; CDR3nt: TGTGCCAGCAGCTTTCGAGGGAGGGATTCACCCCTCCACTTT; d_gene: -; j_gene: TRBJ1-6; v_gene: TRBV5-8; abundance: -
CDR3aa: CASSLVYPADMQYF; CDR3nt: TGTGCCAGCAGCTTAGTATACCCTGCAGATATGCAGTATTTT; d_gene: -; j_gene: TRBJ2-3; v_gene: TRBV7-8; abundance: -
CDR3aa: CAWSVRRVGEKLFF; CDR3nt: TGTGCCTGGAGTGTAAGGAGGGTTGGGGAAAAACTGTTTTTT; d_gene: -; j_gene: TRBJ1-4; v_gene: TRBV30; abundance: -
CDR3aa: CASRTPGQGAPLRGYTF; CDR3nt: TGTGCCAGCAGAACTCCGGGACAGGGGGCGCCGCTTCGTGGCTACACCTTC; d_gene: TRBD1; j_gene: TRBJ1-2; v_gene: TRBV7-7; abundance: -
CDR3aa: CASSPPGTATTEAFF; CDR3nt: TGTGCCAGCAGCCCCCCCGGGACAGCGACTACTGAAGCTTTCTTT; d_gene: TRBD1; j_gene: TRBJ1-1; v_gene: TRBV5-6; abundance: -
CDR3aa: CASSFLETQYF; CDR3nt: TGTGCCAGCAGTTTTTTAGAGACCCAGTACTTC; d_gene: -; j_gene: TRBJ2-5; v_gene: TRBV28; abundance: -
CDR3aa: CASSFGPKLAGGQDTQYF; CDR3nt: TGTGCCAGCAGCTTTGGCCCTAAATTAGCGGGGGGGCAAGATACGCAGTATTTT; d_gene: TRBD2; j_gene: TRBJ2-3; v_gene: TRBV7-8; abundance: -
CDR3aa: CASSLGSVVGGYTF; CDR3nt: TGTGCCAGCAGCTTGGGGTCTGTGGTAGGGGGCTACACCTTC; d_gene: -; j_gene: TRBJ1-2; v_gene: TRBV5-4; abundance: -
CDR3aa: CASSLDSRQPGFEKLFF; CDR3nt: TGTGCCAGCAGCTTAGATTCAAGGCAGCCGGGATTCGAAAAACTGTTTTTT; d_gene: -; j_gene: TRBJ1-4; v_gene: TRBV11-3; abundance: -
CDR3aa: CASSVGRGPNTDTQYF; CDR3nt: TGTGCCAGCAGCGTAGGCAGGGGGCCTAACACAGATACGCAGTATTTT; d_gene: TRBD1; j_gene: TRBJ2-3; v_gene: TRBV9; abundance: -
CDR3aa: CASSQDLFGGSEQFF; CDR3nt: TGCGCCAGCAGCCAAGATTTGTTCGGGGGCAGCGAGCAGTTCTTC; d_gene: -; j_gene: TRBJ2-1; v_gene: TRBV4-3; abundance: -
CDR3aa: CASSLGWDSGYEQYF; CDR3nt: TGCGCCAGCAGCCTCGGGTGGGACTCGGGCTACGAGCAGTACTTC; d_gene: -; j_gene: TRBJ2-7; v_gene: TRBV4-1; abundance: -
CDR3aa: CASSLGGAYNEQFF; CDR3nt: TGTGCCAGCAGCTTGGGAGGAGCCTACAATGAGCAGTTCTTC; d_gene: -; j_gene: TRBJ2-1; v_gene: TRBV5-4; abundance: -
CDR3aa: CASSPAAMNTEAFF; CDR3nt: TGTGCCAGCTCACCTGCAGCCATGAACACTGAAGCTTTCTTT; d_gene: -; j_gene: TRBJ1-1; v_gene: TRBV18; abundance: once
CDR3aa: CASSSFWAEQFF; CDR3nt: TGTGCCAGCAGCTCCTTTTGGGCTGAGCAGTTCTTC; d_gene: -; j_gene: TRBJ2-1; v_gene: TRBV7-9; abundance: -
CDR3aa: CASSLAITYEQYF; CDR3nt: TGTGCCAGCAGCTTAGCCATCACCTACGAGCAGTACTTC; d_gene: -; j_gene: TRBJ2-7; v_gene: TRBV7-2; abundance: -
CDR3aa: CASSTTGIDTGELFF; CDR3nt: TGTGCCAGTAGTACAACAGGGATCGACACCGGGGAGCTGTTTTTT; d_gene: -; j_gene: TRBJ2-2; v_gene: TRBV19; abundance: -
CDR3aa: CASSPPGISTDTQYF; CDR3nt: TGTGCCAGCAGCCCACCCGGTATCAGTACAGATACGCAGTATTTT; d_gene: -; j_gene: TRBJ2-3; v_gene: TRBV5-6; abundance: -
CDR3aa: CASSERGPYGYTF; CDR3nt: TGTGCCAGCAGTGAAAGGGGGCCCTATGGCTACACCTTC; d_gene: TRBD1; j_gene: TRBJ1-2; v_gene: TRBV6-1; abundance: -
CDR3aa: CASSQDVRGVGETQYF; CDR3nt: TGCGCCAGCAGCCAAGATGTGCGGGGGGTAGGGGAGACCCAGTACTTC; d_gene: TRBD2; j_gene: TRBJ2-5; v_gene: TRBV4-1; abundance: -
CDR3aa: CASSSDPTGIGSGNTIYF; CDR3nt: TGCGCCAGCAGCTCCGATCCGACAGGGATAGGATCTGGAAACACCATATATTTT; d_gene: TRBD1; j_gene: TRBJ1-3; v_gene: TRBV5-1; abundance: -
CDR3aa: CASSSTREQTDTQYF; CDR3nt: TGTGCCAGCAGTTCGACCAGGGAGCAAACAGATACGCAGTATTTT; d_gene: -; j_gene: TRBJ2-3; v_gene: TRBV28; abundance: -
CDR3aa: CASSLTSGGPYEQYF; CDR3nt: TGTGCCAGCAGCCTAACTAGCGGGGGACCCTACGAGCAGTACTTC; d_gene: TRBD2; j_gene: TRBJ2-7; v_gene: TRBV2; abundance: -
CDR3aa: CASSALEEGGWAWGAQHF; CDR3nt: TGTGCCAGCAGTGCCTTGGAGGAGGGCGGATGGGCCTGGGGAGCCCAGCATTTT; d_gene: -; j_gene: TRBJ1-5; v_gene: TRBV6-1; abundance: -
CDR3aa: CASSIASGSYNEQFF; CDR3nt: TGTGCCAGTAGTATCGCTAGCGGGTCCTACAATGAGCAGTTCTTC; d_gene: TRBD2; j_gene: TRBJ2-1; v_gene: TRBV19; abundance: -
CDR3aa: CARSANPAGTYGYTF; CDR3nt: TGTGCCAGAAGCGCTAACCCGGCAGGCACCTATGGCTACACCTTC; d_gene: -; j_gene: TRBJ1-2; v_gene: TRBV5-3; abundance: -